This TCR beta chain was sequenced in a study of OX40 agonist ivuxolimab in advanced cancers. Profiling relied on immunoSEQ multiplex PCR, and the TCRdb table lists in-frame clones only, not all of them. The repertoire holds 25,000 to 30,000 clones, with 70% to 80% as singletons. Germline assignment: CDR1 SGHAT and CDR2 FQNNGV. CDR3 size: 15 residues. With 2 bases removed from V and 5 bases from J, the gap between germline ends came to 16 bases. This sample comprised CD4+ or CD8+ T cells sorted from blood, obtained in a trial of the OX40 agonist ivuxolimab. The chain couples TRBV11-2 to TRBJ2-7; D uncertain. The receptor was derived from an adult with an advanced solid tumor such as melanoma, head and neck, liver or kidney cancer. In DNA, the CDR3 is TGTGCCAGCAGCTTATACGGGCAGACATCGGACGAGCAGTACTTC. It encodes CASSLYGQTSDEQYF.